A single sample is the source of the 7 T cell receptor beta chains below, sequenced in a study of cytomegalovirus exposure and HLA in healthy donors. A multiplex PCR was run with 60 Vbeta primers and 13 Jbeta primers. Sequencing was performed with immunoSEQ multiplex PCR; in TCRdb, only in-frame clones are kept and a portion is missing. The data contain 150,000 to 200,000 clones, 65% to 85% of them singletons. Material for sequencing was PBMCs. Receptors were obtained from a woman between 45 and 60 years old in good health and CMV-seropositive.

This CDR3 reads CASSPRAGGADIQYF. CDR3 nucleotide sequence: TGTGCCAGCAGCCCCCGAGCGGGGGGTGCCGACATTCAGTACTTC. This chain uses TRBV9 with TRBJ2-4, with 9 bases fitting TRBD2. Germline V lookup: CDR1 SGDLS, CDR2 YYNGEE. The CDR3 is made up of 15 amino acids. The trim removed 4 bases at V and 8 bases at J, leaving 10 bases unmatched.

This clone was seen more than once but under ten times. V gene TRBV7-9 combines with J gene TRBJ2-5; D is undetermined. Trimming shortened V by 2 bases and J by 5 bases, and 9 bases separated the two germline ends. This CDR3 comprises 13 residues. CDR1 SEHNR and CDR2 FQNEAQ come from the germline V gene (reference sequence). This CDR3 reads CASSLFLMETQYF. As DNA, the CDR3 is TGTGCCAGCAGCTTATTTCTAATGGAGACCCAGTACTTC.

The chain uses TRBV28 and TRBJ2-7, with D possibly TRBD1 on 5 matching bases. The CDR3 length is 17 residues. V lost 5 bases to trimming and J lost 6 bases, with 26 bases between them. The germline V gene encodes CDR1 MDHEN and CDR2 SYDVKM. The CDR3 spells CASSPTLQVRIYSEQYF. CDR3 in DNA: TGTGCCAGCAGTCCTACATTACAGGTGAGGATATACAGCGAGCAGTACTTC.

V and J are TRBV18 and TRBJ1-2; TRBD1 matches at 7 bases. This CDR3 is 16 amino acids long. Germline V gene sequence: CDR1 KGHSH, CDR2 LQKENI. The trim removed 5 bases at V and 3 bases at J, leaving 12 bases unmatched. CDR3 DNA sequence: TGTGCCAGCTCATCCATGACAGGGCTCATAGACTATGGCTACACCTTC. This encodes CASSSMTGLIDYGYTF. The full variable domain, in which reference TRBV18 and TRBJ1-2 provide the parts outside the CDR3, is NAGVMQNPRHLVRRRGQEARLRCSPMKGHSHVYWYRQLPEEGLKFMVYLQKENIIDESGMPKERFSAEFPKEGPSILRIQQVVRGDSAAYFCASSSMTGLIDYGYTFGSGTRLTVV.

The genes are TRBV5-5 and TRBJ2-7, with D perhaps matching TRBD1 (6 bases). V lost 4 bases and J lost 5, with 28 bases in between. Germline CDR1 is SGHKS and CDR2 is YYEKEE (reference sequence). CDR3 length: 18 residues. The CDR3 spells CASSPELTWTVSIHEQYF. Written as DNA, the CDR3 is TGTGCCAGCAGCCCCGAACTAACATGGACAGTTAGTATCCACGAGCAGTACTTC.

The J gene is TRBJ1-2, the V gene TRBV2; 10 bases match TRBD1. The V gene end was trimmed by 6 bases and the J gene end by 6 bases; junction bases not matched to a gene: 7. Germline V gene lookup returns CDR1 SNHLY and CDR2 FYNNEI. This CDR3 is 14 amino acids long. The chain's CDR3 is CASSLDRGLDGYTF. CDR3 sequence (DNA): TGTGCCAGCAGCCTAGACAGGGGGCTGGATGGCTACACCTTC.

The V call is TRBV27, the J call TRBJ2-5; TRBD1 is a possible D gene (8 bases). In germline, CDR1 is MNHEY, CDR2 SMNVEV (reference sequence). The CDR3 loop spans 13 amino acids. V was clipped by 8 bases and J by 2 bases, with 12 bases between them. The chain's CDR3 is CASGGDRQETQYF. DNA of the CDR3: TGTGCCAGCGGGGGGGACAGGCAAGAGACCCAGTACTTC.